This T cell receptor (beta chain) was obtained from a study of blood T cells in healthy people across ages. Study-wide findings and caveats: Observed TCR beta diversity per million T cells went down as age went up. This fall followed a roughly linear course with age. Among long-lived donors, naive CD4+ cells were more numerous and diversity higher than in aged donors.

About this clonotype: The antigen is not known.

For the second PCR, which ran for about 7 to 11 cycles, a sample-barcoded 5' primer and a J-beta primer mix were used. Every molecule of cDNA carried a tag from a template-switch adaptor with 12 random nucleotides. TCRdb ran MiXCR on the 5' RACE reads and lists one entry per CDR3 protein. The sample lists 650,000 to 1,000,000 distinct CDR3 sequences; around 34% were seen once. Per the germline V gene, CDR1 is DFQATT and CDR2 is SNEGSKA (reference sequence). The CDR3 sequence is 12 residues long. V was clipped by 6 bases and J by 12 bases, with 18 bases between them. Material: blood. This receptor was taken from a man younger than 30 in good health. The V and J genes are TRBV20-1 and TRBJ1-5; maybe TRBD1 (5 bases). This CDR3 is CSAEWDRKGQHF. DNA for the CDR3: TGCAGTGCCGAGTGGGACCGAAAGGGCCAGCATTTT.